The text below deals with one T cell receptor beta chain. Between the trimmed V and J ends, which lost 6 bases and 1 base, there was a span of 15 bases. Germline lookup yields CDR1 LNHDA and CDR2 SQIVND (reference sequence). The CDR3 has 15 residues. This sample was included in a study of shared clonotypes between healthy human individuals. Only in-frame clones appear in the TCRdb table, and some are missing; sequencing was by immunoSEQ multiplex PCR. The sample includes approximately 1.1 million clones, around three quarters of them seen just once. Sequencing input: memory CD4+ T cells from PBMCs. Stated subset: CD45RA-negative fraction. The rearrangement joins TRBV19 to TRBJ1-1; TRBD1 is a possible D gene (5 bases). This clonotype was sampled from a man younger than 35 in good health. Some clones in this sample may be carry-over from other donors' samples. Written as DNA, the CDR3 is TGTGCCAGTAGCAACAGGTGGGCAACGAACACTGAAGCTTTCTTT. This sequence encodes CASSNRWATNTEAFF.